This T cell receptor beta chain was obtained from a study of T cell responses to AZD1222 COVID-19 vaccine. The table lists this clone with a count of one. The CDR3 length is 13 residues. Germline loops: CDR1 KGHDR, CDR2 SFDVKD. With 5 bases removed from V and 5 bases from J, the gap between germline ends came to 11 bases. The data were produced by immunoSEQ multiplex PCR, yet TCRdb's version contains in-frame clones alone and is incomplete. The sample lists 85,000 to 90,000 clones; almost 90% were seen once. Sequencing used peripheral blood, obtained on day 0 of MenACWY control vaccination. The chain couples TRBV24-1 to TRBJ2-5, with D unclear. This TCR derives from an adult in good health. The CDR3 nucleotides are TGTGCCACCAGTGTTGGGTTTGGCGAGACCCAGTACTTC. This translates into CATSVGFGETQYF.